The rows below give T cell receptor beta chains drawn from one sample of a study of blood T cell repertoires in COVID-19. Repertoires were generated with immunoSEQ multiplex PCR, while TCRdb's copy carries only in-frame clones and drops some. In the table there are under 500,000 clones, 80% to 90% of which are singletons. Sequenced: peripheral blood. The receptors here all came from a woman aged 30 to 39 with acute or convalescent COVID-19. The CDR3 runs from the conserved cysteine through the conserved F or W. The order of the fields is clone size, CDR3 length, J gene, V gene, D gene, CDR3 protein, CDR3 DNA. D genes are given only for firm matches. Expanded clones get a size class; other rows say once, few or many, or leave the size out.

>.|14|TRBJ1-6|TRBV28|.
CASSFGQINSPLHF
TGTGCCAGCAGTTTTGGACAAATTAATTCACCCCTCCACTTT
>.|14|TRBJ2-2|TRBV28|.
CASSFYSDTGELFF
TGTGCCAGCAGTTTCTACAGTGACACCGGGGAGCTGTTTTTT
>once|12|TRBJ1-5|TRBV28|.
CASHTLNQPQHF
TGTGCCAGCCACACCCTCAATCAGCCCCAGCATTTT
>.|15|TRBJ2-7|TRBV2|.
CASSELWSGSYEQYF
TGTGCCAGCAGTGAGCTTTGGTCCGGGTCCTACGAGCAGTACTTC
>.|14|TRBJ2-7|TRBV3-1/TRBV3-2|.
CASSQVGVGAEQYF
TGTGCCAGCAGCCAAGTAGGGGTAGGGGCTGAGCAGTACTTC
>once|14|TRBJ1-1|TRBV5-1|TRBD1
CASSLSSQGAEAFF
TGCGCCAGCAGCTTGTCCAGCCAGGGGGCTGAAGCTTTCTTT
>.|13|TRBJ1-1|TRBV5-6|.
CASSPGWNTEAFF
TGTGCCAGCAGCCCAGGGTGGAACACTGAAGCTTTCTTT
>few|18|TRBJ1-3|TRBV2|TRBD1
CASSERTGGSSGGNTIYF
TGTGCCAGCAGTGAGAGGACAGGGGGCTCATCTGGTGGAAACACCATATATTTT
>.|15|TRBJ1-1|TRBV28|.
CATVLSGIGNTEAFF
TGTGCCACCGTGCTCTCAGGGATAGGGAACACTGAAGCTTTCTTT
>once|14|TRBJ2-1|TRBV11-3|TRBD1
CASSLGTGLNEQFF
TGTGCCAGCAGCCTAGGGACAGGGCTGAATGAGCAGTTCTTC
>.|14|TRBJ1-2|TRBV19|TRBD1
CASSIPPRGIGYTF
TGTGCCAGTAGTATCCCGCCCAGGGGGATTGGCTACACCTTC
>.|18|TRBJ2-3|TRBV2|TRBD2
CASTRMGLGGDSTDTQYF
TGTGCCAGCACCAGGATGGGACTAGGCGGCGACAGCACAGATACGCAGTATTTT
>.|13|TRBJ2-7|TRBV5-1|.
CASSQGGSYEQYF
TGCGCCAGCAGTCAGGGAGGAAGCTACGAGCAGTACTTC
>.|16|TRBJ1-3|TRBV4-2|.
CASSQDYGGPGNTIYF
TGTGCCAGCAGCCAAGATTATGGGGGCCCTGGAAACACCATATATTTT
>.|15|TRBJ2-5|TRBV7-9|TRBD2
CASSQGLGRPGTQYF
TGTGCCAGCAGCCAGGGACTAGGGAGGCCGGGGACCCAGTACTTC
>.|15|TRBJ1-5|TRBV18|.
CASSPGRTINQPQHF
TGTGCCAGCTCACCGGGACGGACTATCAATCAGCCCCAGCATTTT
>.|13|TRBJ2-7|TRBV7-8|.
CASSLDTLYEQYF
TGTGCCAGCAGCTTGGACACTCTCTACGAGCAGTACTTC
>.|14|TRBJ2-5|TRBV15|.
CATSRAGWQETQYF
TGTGCCACCAGCAGGGCGGGGTGGCAAGAGACCCAGTACTTC
>.|12|TRBJ1-3|TRBV12-3/TRBV12-4|.
CASSTRESTIYF
TGTGCCAGCAGTACCCGCGAAAGCACCATATATTTT
>.|14|TRBJ2-1|TRBV18|TRBD1
CASSPGQGLSEQFF
TGTGCCAGCTCACCCGGACAGGGTTTGAGTGAGCAGTTCTTC
>.|12|TRBJ1-3|TRBV30|.
CAWSVHRNTIYF
TGTGCCTGGAGTGTACATAGAAACACCATATATTTT
>once|15|TRBJ1-1|TRBV4-2|.
CASSQERQVNTEAFF
TGTGCCAGCAGCCAAGAGAGACAGGTTAACACTGAAGCTTTCTTT
>once|15|TRBJ2-1|TRBV5-4|.
CASSPRTEIYNEQFF
TGTGCCAGCAGCCCTCGGACAGAAATCTACAATGAGCAGTTCTTC
>.|15|TRBJ1-1|TRBV6-6|TRBD1
CASSYRGTGNTEAFF
TGTGCCAGCAGTTACAGGGGGACAGGGAACACTGAAGCTTTCTTT
>few|15|TRBJ1-2|TRBV7-9|TRBD1
CASSLPKQGARGYTF
TGTGCCAGCAGCTTGCCGAAACAGGGGGCGAGGGGCTACACCTTC
>.|16|TRBJ1-1|TRBV5-4|.
CASSLKTVSLNTEAFF
TGTGCCAGCAGCTTAAAGACAGTTTCCTTGAACACTGAAGCTTTCTTT
>.|13|TRBJ1-1|TRBV7-3|.
CASSPTVDTEAFF
TGTGCCAGCAGCCCGACTGTTGACACTGAAGCTTTCTTT
>.|14|TRBJ1-6|TRBV5-4|TRBD1
CASSSDRRNSPLHF
TGTGCCAGCAGCTCGGACAGGAGAAATTCACCCCTCCACTTT
>.|17|TRBJ2-5|TRBV7-6|TRBD2
CASSSGVSSGVQETQYF
TGTGCCAGCAGCTCGGGGGTTTCTAGCGGGGTACAAGAGACCCAGTACTTC
>once|14|TRBJ2-5|TRBV10-3|.
CAISEVGSKETQYF
TGTGCCATCAGTGAGGTTGGTAGCAAAGAGACCCAGTACTTC
>.|13|TRBJ1-4|TRBV19|.
CASSVQGTEKLFF
TGTGCCAGTAGTGTACAGGGAACTGAAAAACTGTTTTTT
>.|13|TRBJ1-2|TRBV3-1/TRBV3-2|.
CASSLQGSYGYTF
TGTGCCAGCAGCCTACAGGGAAGCTATGGCTACACCTTC
>.|19|TRBJ1-4|TRBV7-8|TRBD1
CASSLGRGYEDRDFSGLFF
TGTGCCAGCAGCTTAGGGAGGGGGTATGAGGACAGGGATTTTTCGGGACTGTTTTTT
>.|13|TRBJ2-7|TRBV3-1/TRBV3-2|.
CASSQDLSYEQYF
TGTGCCAGCAGCCAAGATCTTTCCTACGAGCAGTACTTC
>.|15|TRBJ2-7|TRBV7-8|TRBD1
CASSPEAGGTYEQYF
TGTGCCAGCAGCCCGGAGGCAGGGGGAACCTACGAGCAGTACTTC
>.|16|TRBJ2-1|TRBV4-1|.
CASSQGSGPSYNEQFF
TGCGCCAGCAGCCAAGGTAGCGGCCCCTCCTACAATGAGCAGTTCTTC
>.|13|TRBJ1-2|TRBV18|.
CASSPDGNYGYTF
TGTGCCAGCTCCCCTGACGGGAACTATGGCTACACCTTC
>.|17|TRBJ1-3|TRBV29-1|.
CSVSGSKGGDSGNTIYF
TGCAGCGTTTCCGGGTCCAAAGGAGGAGATTCTGGAAACACCATATATTTT
>.|16|TRBJ2-5|TRBV27|.
CASSFGVGLYQETQYF
TGTGCCAGCAGTTTTGGGGTGGGGCTGTACCAAGAGACCCAGTACTTC
>.|14|TRBJ2-2|TRBV2|.
CASSRQKGSGELFF
TGTGCCAGCAGTCGACAGAAGGGATCCGGGGAGCTGTTTTTT
>few|13|TRBJ1-5|TRBV28|.
CASTTGRNQPQHF
TGTGCCAGTACTACAGGCCGCAATCAGCCCCAGCATTTT
>.|15|TRBJ1-5|TRBV4-2|TRBD1
CASSQTDRVNQPQHF
TGTGCCAGCAGCCAGACAGACAGGGTGAATCAGCCCCAGCATTTT
>.|13|TRBJ1-2|TRBV27|.
CASSFRGKYGYTF
TGTGCCAGCAGTTTCAGGGGAAAATATGGCTACACCTTC
>few|16|TRBJ1-6|TRBV11-3|.
CASSLPRSSYNSPLHF
TGTGCCAGCAGCTTACCGCGGAGCTCCTATAATTCACCCCTCCACTTT
>.|15|TRBJ2-3|TRBV5-1|.
CASSLVRAGTDTQYF
TGCGCCAGCAGCTTGGTGCGGGCTGGCACAGATACGCAGTATTTT
>.|15|TRBJ2-7|TRBV3-1/TRBV3-2|TRBD1
CASSRPEGRGNEQYF
TGTGCCAGCAGCCGCCCCGAGGGCAGGGGGAACGAGCAGTACTTC
>once|15|TRBJ2-1|TRBV9|TRBD1
CASSGGQGAYNEQFF
TGTGCCAGCAGCGGCGGACAGGGGGCCTACAATGAGCAGTTCTTC
>few|16|TRBJ2-3|TRBV7-9|TRBD2
CASSLLIAGGTDTQYF
TGTGCCAGCAGCTTACTAATAGCGGGGGGGACAGATACGCAGTATTTT
>.|16|TRBJ1-1|TRBV28|.
CASSLSGGRGVAEAFF
TGTGCCAGCAGTCTATCGGGGGGGAGAGGAGTCGCTGAAGCTTTCTTT
>.|13|TRBJ1-3|TRBV12-3/TRBV12-4|.
CASSLGSGNTIYF
TGTGCCAGCAGTTTAGGCTCAGGGAACACCATATATTTT
>.|18|TRBJ2-7|TRBV4-2|.
CASSQDQGAAIASYEQYF
TGTGCCAGCAGCCAAGATCAAGGGGCCGCAATTGCCTCCTACGAGCAGTACTTC
>.|15|TRBJ1-6|TRBV28|TRBD1
CASRTTGGGNSPLHF
TGTGCCAGCAGGACGACAGGGGGAGGTAATTCACCCCTCCACTTT
>.|13|TRBJ2-1|TRBV19|.
CASSTGRYNEQFF
TGTGCCAGTAGTACAGGGCGATACAATGAGCAGTTCTTC
>.|16|TRBJ1-1|TRBV12-5|TRBD1
CASGKGQGRGDTEAFF
TGTGCTAGTGGCAAGGGACAGGGAAGAGGGGACACTGAAGCTTTCTTT
>.|14|TRBJ2-3|TRBV20-1|.
CSASVMAEEDTQYF
TGCAGTGCTAGTGTGATGGCAGAGGAAGATACGCAGTATTTT
>.|15|TRBJ1-3|TRBV2|.
CASSDEDFDGNTIYF
TGTGCCAGCAGTGACGAGGATTTTGATGGAAACACCATATATTTT
>.|15|TRBJ2-1|TRBV29-1|.
CSVEGAGQSYNEQFF
TGCAGCGTTGAAGGGGCAGGGCAGTCCTACAATGAGCAGTTCTTC
>.|17|TRBJ2-3|TRBV7-3|TRBD2
CASSLGSSGSSTDTQYF
TGTGCCAGCAGCTTAGGGTCTAGCGGATCCTCCACAGATACGCAGTATTTT